This T cell receptor beta chain was sequenced during a study of T cells in Graves' hyperthyroidism and ophthalmopathy. Study at large: Pretreatment peripheral blood was obtained at initial diagnosis.

Orbital computed tomography, thyroid ultrasound, serum thyroxine and TRAb, and clinical symptoms together informed the diagnoses. A roughly 9.3 ml volume of fresh peripheral blood provided the PBMCs. The TCR beta CDR3 regions underwent amplification using RNA transcripts as the source. Using the HTBI primer set, a first-round RT-PCR was run on the TCR CDR3. TCRdb reprocessed the multiplex PCR reads with MiXCR, giving one entry per CDR3 protein. The table includes around 350,000 distinct CDR3 sequences, roughly 17% detected once. The CDR3 is 13 residues long. Trimming removed 4 bases from V and 4 bases from J, with 12 bases in between. Germline V gene data show CDR1 as DFQATT and CDR2 as SNEGSKA (reference sequence). This clonotype showed up many times.

The TCR comes from a young woman with Graves' hyperthyroidism that later progressed to Graves' ophthalmopathy. The chain links TRBV20-1 to TRBJ2-3; weak D call: TRBD2 (6 bases). Sequencing was done on a sample of blood. CDR3 sequence: CSAISGVADTQYF. For the CDR3, the DNA is TGCAGTGCTATCTCGGGAGTAGCAGATACGCAGTATTTT.